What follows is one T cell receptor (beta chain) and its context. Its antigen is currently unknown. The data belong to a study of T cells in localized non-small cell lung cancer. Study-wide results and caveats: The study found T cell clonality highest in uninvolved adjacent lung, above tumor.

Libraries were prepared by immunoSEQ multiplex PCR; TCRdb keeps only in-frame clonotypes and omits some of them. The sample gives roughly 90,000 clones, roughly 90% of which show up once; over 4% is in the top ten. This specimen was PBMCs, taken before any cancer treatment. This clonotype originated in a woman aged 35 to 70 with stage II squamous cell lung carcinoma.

The CDR3 DNA is TGTGCCAGCAGCTCCGAGGAATCCTACAATGAGCAGTTCTTC. This translates into CASSSEESYNEQFF. J is TRBJ2-1 and V is TRBV6-4; D uncertain. CDR1 and CDR2 (germline): MRHNA, SNTAGT. V lost 6 bases, J lost 1 base, and 10 bases lay in between. This CDR3 comprises 14 residues.